The following is a T cell receptor (beta chain) sequence with its context. What it binds is not known. This CDR3 is built from 15 residues. The V segment lost 5 bases and the J segment 2 bases; nucleotides outside the gene matches: 9. Germline V lookup: CDR1 SGHTA, CDR2 FQGNSA. These data come from a study of beta chain features in type 1 diabetes. Study details: Healthy donors and patients showed comparable age, gender and cell yields. Study-level results: Shorter TCRB CDR3s, moderately but significantly so, marked every one of the four CD4+ subsets in Type 1 diabetes patients.

Sequencing targeted expressed TCRB transcripts, as all isolated RNA had been reverse transcribed. Libraries were prepared by immunoSEQ multiplex PCR; TCRdb keeps only in-frame clonotypes and omits some of them. The sample contains more than 300,000 clones, 10% to 15% of which appear only once. The V call is TRBV7-2, the J call TRBJ2-7, with TRBD2 matching 7 bases. The sequenced material came from naive CD4+ T cells from blood. The TCR sequence derives from a man aged 18 to 30 in good health. For the CDR3, the DNA is TGTGCCAGCAGCCGCACCGGGACTAACGCCTACGAGCAGTACTTC. It encodes CASSRTGTNAYEQYF.